These 26 T cell receptor beta chains were sequenced from one sample in a study of shared clonotypes between healthy human individuals. Sequencing used immunoSEQ multiplex PCR; TCRdb keeps in-frame clones, though not all of them. Of approximately 1.1 million clones listed, around 78% are singletons. What was sequenced was memory CD4+ T cells from PBMCs. This sample's subset: CD45RA-negative fraction. All receptors derive from a man between 18 and 29 years old in good health. Some clones in this sample may be carry-over from other donors' samples.

The V call is TRBV19, the J call TRBJ2-1, with D perhaps TRBD2 (6 bases). Germline V gene data show CDR1 as LNHDA and CDR2 as SQIVND (reference sequence). Trimming removed 6 bases from V and 4 bases from J, with 16 bases in between. This CDR3 has 15 amino acids. The CDR3 DNA sequence: TGTGCCAGTAGCCGGGACTCCCCGGGGTACAATGAGCAGTTCTTC. Protein: CASSRDSPGYNEQFF. Filled out from reference TRBV19 and TRBJ2-1, the complete variable domain reads DGGITQSPKYLFRKEGQNVTLSCEQNLNHDAMYWYRQDPGQGLRLIYYSQIVNDFQKGDIAEGYSVSREKKESFPLTVTSAQKNPTAFYLCASSRDSPGYNEQFFGPGTRLTVL.

This clone was recorded once. The gene calls are TRBV29-1 and TRBJ2-7; D might be TRBD1 or TRBD2, each matching 5 bases. The CDR3 has 11 residues. CDR1 and CDR2 from the germline V gene are SQVTM and ANQGSEA. The V gene lost 2 bases and the J gene lost 6 bases, with 8 bases spanning the gap. The CDR3 DNA follows: TGCAGCGTTGAAAACGGGGCCGAGCAGTACTTC. It encodes CSVENGAEQYF.

Only a few counts were recorded for this clone. The chain uses TRBV29-1 and TRBJ2-2; 16 nucleotides align to TRBD2. The CDR3 covers 17 residues. Losses at the gene ends were 6 bases for V and 0 bases for J; bases not matched to a gene: 4. Germline loops: CDR1 SQVTM, CDR2 ANQGSEA. CDR3 in amino acids: CSVSGTSGRANTGELFF. The CDR3 DNA sequence: TGCAGCGTATCCGGGACTAGCGGGAGGGCGAACACCGGGGAGCTGTTTTTT.

The chain recombines TRBV27 with TRBJ1-2; 7 bases are shared with TRBD1. Germline V lookup: CDR1 MNHEY, CDR2 SMNVEV (reference sequence). This CDR3 is built from 16 residues. V was clipped by 7 bases and J by 0 bases; unmatched bases: 11. Written as DNA, the CDR3 is TGTGCCAGCACCTTTTCCCCACAGGGGCCTAACTATGGCTACACCTTC. Translation: CASTFSPQGPNYGYTF.

V gene TRBV6-4 combines with J gene TRBJ2-1; 10 positions agree with TRBD2. V lost 0 bases and J lost 5; bases outside the gene matches: 4. This CDR3 contains 16 residues. The germline gives CDR1 MRHNA, CDR2 SNTAGT. For the CDR3, the DNA is TGTGCCAGCAGTGACTCGATGCTAGCGGGAGACAATGAGCAGTTCTTC. Encoded protein: CASSDSMLAGDNEQFF.

This rearrangement joins TRBV18 to TRBJ2-4, with 12 bases fitting TRBD1. The germline V gene has CDR1 KGHSH and CDR2 LQKENI. This CDR3 comprises 17 residues. The V segment lost 3 bases and the J segment 7 bases; nucleotides outside the gene matches: 10. The CDR3: CASSPRGTGGLGNIQYF. The DNA for the CDR3 is TGTGCCAGCTCACCGAGAGGGACAGGGGGCCTCGGGAACATTCAGTACTTC.

This clone appeared once. J is TRBJ1-5 and V is TRBV28, with D uncertain. The CDR3 length is 15 residues. V lost 7 bases and J lost 0, with 13 bases in between. CDR1 is MDHEN, CDR2 SYDVKM, per germline. CDR3: CASTGYWGSNQPQHF. CDR3 nucleotide sequence: TGTGCCAGCACCGGGTATTGGGGTAGCAATCAGCCCCAGCATTTT.

This rearrangement joins TRBV5-6 to TRBJ2-1; 7 positions match TRBD2. The V segment lost 4 bases and the J segment 1 base; nucleotides outside the gene matches: 8. There are 16 residues in the CDR3. Germline CDR1 SGHDT, CDR2 YYEEEE. CDR3: CASSQAGGGSYNEQFF. The DNA of the CDR3 is TGTGCCAGCAGCCAGGCGGGCGGGGGTTCCTACAATGAGCAGTTCTTC.

V gene TRBV10-3 combines with J gene TRBJ2-3; the match to TRBD1 covers 7 bases. Germline CDR1 is ENHRY and CDR2 is SYGVKD. J lost 5 bases, V lost 1 base, and 6 bases had no gene match. This CDR3 region has 15 residues. The CDR3: CAISEFRDSEDTQYF. For the CDR3, the DNA is TGTGCCATCAGTGAGTTCCGGGACAGCGAAGATACGCAGTATTTT.

The V gene is TRBV4-2, the J gene TRBJ2-5; perhaps TRBD1 as D (5 bases). Germline V CDR1 and CDR2: LGHNA, YNFKEQ. This CDR3 is built from 15 residues. V lost 2 bases to trimming and J lost 0 bases, with 10 bases between them. The CDR3, as DNA: TGTGCCAGCAGCCAACAGGGATTGGACCAAGAGACCCAGTACTTC. Translation: CASSQQGLDQETQYF.

As DNA, the CDR3 is TGTGCCAGCTCACCACGGACAGGGGGCAAGTCAACCGGGGAGCTGTTTTTT. Translation: CASSPRTGGKSTGELFF. The rearrangement links TRBV18 to TRBJ2-2; 11 nucleotides line up with TRBD1. The V segment lost 1 base and the J segment 5 bases; nucleotides outside the gene matches: 6. CDR1 and CDR2 (germline): KGHSH, LQKENI. This CDR3 region has 17 residues.

This clone appeared a few times. This rearrangement joins TRBV29-1 to TRBJ2-6; 7 bases align to TRBD1. Trimming cost V 4 bases and J 0 bases; bases outside gene matches: 9. Germline V gene lookup returns CDR1 SQVTM and CDR2 ANQGSEA. The CDR3 extends over 17 amino acids. CDR3 bases: TGCAGCGTTGGTGGCCTACAGGGGAGCTCTGGGGCCAACGTCCTGACTTTC. It translates to CSVGGLQGSSGANVLTF.

CDR3: CASKGGQGSYEQYF. The DNA of the CDR3 is TGTGCCAGCAAGGGGGGGCAGGGATCCTACGAGCAGTACTTC. The chain has TRBV2 and TRBJ2-7; D possibly corresponds to TRBD2 (7 bases). This CDR3 has 14 residues. CDR1 SNHLY and CDR2 FYNNEI come from the germline V gene. V dropped 7 bases and J dropped 1 base, with 14 bases sitting between them.

CDR3 nucleotide sequence: TGCAGTGCTAGAGTATTCGGGCCCCAGCATTTT. This gives the protein CSARVFGPQHF. The rearrangement links TRBV20-1 to TRBJ1-5, with D uncertain. The germline V gene encodes CDR1 DFQATT and CDR2 SNEGSKA (reference sequence). Trimming took off 1 base at V and 9 bases at J, with 7 bases between the two ends. The CDR3 extends over 11 amino acids.

This clone has only one observation. Other DNA variants within this sample encode the same CDR3. In DNA form, the CDR3 reads TGCAGTGCCCTGAGAGAGACCCAGTACTTC. It encodes CSALRETQYF. The V gene is TRBV20-1, the J gene TRBJ2-5; D is unclear. V dropped 6 bases and J dropped 4 bases, with 6 bases sitting between them. The CDR3 runs to 10 residues. Per the germline V gene, CDR1 is DFQATT and CDR2 is SNEGSKA (reference sequence).

This sequence joins TRBV28 and TRBJ1-2, with TRBD1 matching over 7 bases. This CDR3 has 11 residues. Germline lookup yields CDR1 MDHEN and CDR2 SYDVKM. V lost 10 bases, J lost 8 bases, and 7 bases stayed unmatched. The CDR3 loop is CATYRGGGYTF. CDR3 sequence (DNA): TGTGCCACGTACAGGGGTGGCGGCTACACCTTC.

CDR3 amino acids: CASSNLAGSGTDTQYF. DNA for the CDR3: TGCGCCAGCAGCAACCTAGCGGGGTCTGGCACAGATACGCAGTATTTT. J is TRBJ2-3 and V is TRBV5-1; 9 positions match TRBD2. Germline V CDR1 and CDR2: SGHRS, YFSETQ. This CDR3 comprises 16 residues. Trimming cost V 4 bases and J 1 base; bases outside gene matches: 7.

This chain connects TRBV4-3 to TRBJ1-4; TRBD1 might be the D (5 bases). The CDR3 is 16 residues long. Germline CDR1 LGHNA, CDR2 YSLEER. V was cut by 1 base and J by 8 bases, with 17 bases left in between. CDR3 in amino acids: CASSQGGLVGQEKLFF. The CDR3 region has the DNA TGCGCCAGCAGCCAAGGGGGACTAGTGGGGCAGGAAAAACTGTTTTTT.

The rearrangement links TRBV5-1 to TRBJ1-1; no clear D. V lost 1 base to trimming and J lost 4 bases, with 5 bases between them. This CDR3 spans 12 amino acids. From germline, CDR1 is SGHRS and CDR2 YFSETQ. The CDR3 reads CASSLTLTEAFF. The CDR3 bases are TGCGCCAGCAGCTTGACTCTCACTGAAGCTTTCTTT.

This clone was counted between two and nine times. The chain is built from TRBV20-1 and TRBJ1-1, with D unclear. The V end lost 3 bases, the J end lost 6 bases, and 5 bases lay between the germline ends. In germline, CDR1 is DFQATT, CDR2 SNEGSKA (reference sequence). The CDR3 extends over 10 amino acids. The CDR3 reads CSASVSEAFF. The CDR3 DNA reads as TGCAGTGCTAGTGTTTCTGAAGCTTTCTTT.

DNA for the CDR3: TGCGCCAGCAGCTACATGACGGGGAGCTCCTACAATGAGCAGTTCTTC. Its protein is CASSYMTGSSYNEQFF. V is TRBV5-1 and J is TRBJ2-1; a possible D gene is TRBD2 (5 bases). Trimming cost V 3 bases and J 0 bases, with 13 bases left between them. Germline CDR1 SGHRS, CDR2 YFSETQ. This CDR3 spans 16 amino acids.

This clone was picked up many times. This sequence joins TRBV5-1 and TRBJ1-1; D uncertain. The length of the CDR3 is 12 residues. V was pared by 0 bases and J by 8 bases, with 8 bases between. Germline V gene sequence: CDR1 SGHRS, CDR2 YFSETQ. CDR3 region: CASSLVTEEAFF. The CDR3 DNA reads TGCGCCAGCAGCTTGGTCACGGAGGAAGCTTTCTTT.

The CDR3 loop reads CASSPSRILYEQYF. CDR3 DNA sequence: TGTGCCAGCTCACCATCCAGGATCCTCTACGAGCAGTACTTC. The rearrangement joins TRBV18 to TRBJ2-7; D gene unclear. Germline CDR1 reads KGHSH; CDR2 reads LQKENI. The CDR3 contains 14 residues. The ends were cut back, 2 bases at V and 3 bases at J, with 11 bases in the middle.

CDR3 in DNA: TGCGCCAGCAGGCCAGGGACAGGGAACACAGATACGCAGTATTTT. This encodes CASRPGTGNTDTQYF. V is TRBV4-3 and J is TRBJ2-3; 9 bases match TRBD1. The CDR3 runs 15 residues. Trimming removed 6 bases from V and 2 bases from J; junction bases left unmatched: 6. Germline V gene data show CDR1 as LGHNA and CDR2 as YSLEER.

The rearrangement links TRBV29-1 to TRBJ2-3; the match to TRBD2 covers 12 bases. Losses at the gene ends were 7 bases for V and 4 bases for J; bases not matched to a gene: 6. The CDR3 is 14 amino acids. Germline lookup yields CDR1 SQVTM and CDR2 ANQGSEA. The CDR3 here is CSAQTSGSSDTQYF. In DNA form, the CDR3 reads TGCAGCGCTCAGACTAGCGGGAGTTCAGATACGCAGTATTTT.

The chain links TRBV5-1 to TRBJ2-7, with D unclear. There are 13 residues in the CDR3. Trimming stripped 4 bases from V and 1 base from J, with 9 bases between. Germline V gene lookup returns CDR1 SGHRS and CDR2 YFSETQ. The CDR3 DNA reads as TGCGCCAGCAGCCCGCTAGGGTCCTACGAGCAGTACTTC. It specifies CASSPLGSYEQYF.